Shown below are 21 T cell receptor beta chains from a single sample sequenced in a study of graft-versus-host responses after intestinal transplantation. Sequencing used immunoSEQ multiplex PCR; TCRdb keeps in-frame clones, though not all of them. This sample has more than 20,000 clones, with 80% to 90% found just once. Source: PBMCs, taken just over 64 days after intestinal transplantation. These receptors were taken from a human patient who received an intestinal transplant, so some T cells may come from the graft donor.

V and J are TRBV27 and TRBJ2-1; 9 bases fit TRBD2. With V trimmed by 5 bases and J by 2 bases, 1 base remained unmatched. There are 14 residues in the CDR3. The V gene's germline CDR1 is MNHEY and CDR2 SMNVEV (reference sequence). Written as DNA, the CDR3 is TGTGCCAGCAGTCCTAGCGGGGCCTACAATGAGCAGTTCTTC. Its protein product is CASSPSGAYNEQFF.

The chain uses TRBV4-3 and TRBJ2-7; 8 nucleotides align to TRBD2. This CDR3 spans 19 amino acids. With V trimmed by 1 base and J by 5 bases, 19 bases remained unmatched. Germline loops: CDR1 LGHNA, CDR2 YSLEER. CDR3 loop: CASSQALGGGTFSGNEQYF. DNA of the CDR3: TGCGCCAGCAGCCAAGCTCTCGGCGGGGGGACCTTTAGCGGGAACGAGCAGTACTTC.

This clone came up a few times. The rearrangement joins TRBV12-5 to TRBJ2-3; no firm D call. The germline V and J ends were trimmed by 5 bases and 6 bases, with 9 bases remaining between them. Per the germline V gene, CDR1 is LGHNT and CDR2 is FRNRAP. The CDR3 is made up of 12 amino acids. The CDR3 sequence: CASGPAEDTQYF. DNA of the CDR3: TGTGCTAGTGGTCCGGCGGAGGATACGCAGTATTTT.

The chain recombines TRBV4-1 with TRBJ2-1; the D call may be TRBD1 or TRBD2 (6 bases each). Trimming removed 0 bases from V and 6 bases from J, with 18 bases in between. Germline CDR1 reads MGHRA; CDR2 reads YSYEKL. The CDR3 totals 17 residues. CDR3 region: CASSQDLSRGLGNEQFF. Written as DNA, the CDR3 is TGCGCCAGCAGCCAAGATTTATCCCGGGGGCTCGGCAATGAGCAGTTCTTC.

The rearrangement uses TRBV7-2 and TRBJ1-6, with a possible D match to TRBD1 (5 bases). The CDR3 has 14 amino acids. Germline CDR1 reads SGHTA; CDR2 reads FQGNSA. Trimming took off 2 bases at V and 6 bases at J, with 8 bases between the two ends. The CDR3 DNA is TGTGCCAGCAGCTTACAGGGAGGTAATTCACCCCTCCACTTT. Its protein product is CASSLQGGNSPLHF. The full variable domain, with the rest looked up from reference TRBV7-2 and TRBJ1-6, is GAGVSQSPSNKVTEKGKDVELRCDPISGHTALYWYRQSLGQGLEFLIYFQGNSAPDKSGLPSDRFSAERTGGSVSTLTIQRTQQEDSAVYLCASSLQGGNSPLHFGNGTRLTVT.

In DNA form, the CDR3 reads TGCGCCAGCAGCCAAGGTCGACAGTTCTACGAGCAGTACTTC. Protein product: CASSQGRQFYEQYF. The chain is built from TRBV4-3 and TRBJ2-7; maybe TRBD1 (5 bases). The CDR3 consists of 14 residues. Germline lookup yields CDR1 LGHNA and CDR2 YSLEER. Between the trimmed V and J ends, which lost 1 base and 3 bases, there was a span of 10 bases.

The V call is TRBV27, the J call TRBJ2-1; D is possibly TRBD1 (5 bases). The CDR3 contains 13 residues. Germline V lookup: CDR1 MNHEY, CDR2 SMNVEV (reference sequence). Trimming stripped 3 bases from V and 7 bases from J, with 10 bases between. As DNA, the CDR3 is TGTGCCAGCAGTTTGGCAGGGTGGAATGAGCAGTTCTTC. This gives the protein CASSLAGWNEQFF.

The chain has TRBV7-2 and TRBJ1-6; D is uncertain. V shed 0 bases and J shed 4 bases, with 7 bases lying between them. This CDR3 contains 15 residues. Germline V lookup: CDR1 SGHTA, CDR2 FQGNSA. DNA of the CDR3: TGTGCCAGCAGCTTAGCAGGGATATATAATTCACCCCTCCACTTT. This encodes CASSLAGIYNSPLHF.

This sequence joins TRBV2 and TRBJ1-2; D gene unclear. This CDR3 has 13 residues. Trimming took 4 bases from V and 8 from J, leaving 14 bases between them. Germline loops: CDR1 SNHLY, CDR2 FYNNEI. CDR3 residues: CASSVVPSEGYTF. In DNA form, the CDR3 reads TGTGCCAGCAGTGTAGTACCGTCTGAGGGCTACACCTTC.

The J gene is TRBJ1-5, the V gene TRBV12-5; 11 positions agree with TRBD1. There are 16 residues in the CDR3. CDR1 is LGHNT and CDR2 is FRNRAP in the germline V gene. V lost 3 bases, J lost 4 bases, and 5 bases stayed unmatched. The CDR3 bases are TGTGCTAGTGGTTTTGGGACAGGGGGAATAAATCAGCCCCAGCATTTT. It specifies CASGFGTGGINQPQHF.

The chain is built from TRBV6-6 and TRBJ1-2, with D possibly TRBD1 on 5 matching bases. There are 15 residues in the CDR3. CDR1 is MNHNY, CDR2 SVGAGI, per germline (reference sequence). V lost 7 bases and J lost 8, with 23 bases in between. The CDR3 DNA reads TGTGCCAGCAAAGGGCAGGGTACGGCCGAAGGAGGCTACACCTTC. Protein: CASKGQGTAEGGYTF.

The V gene is TRBV2, the J gene TRBJ1-1; no clear D. The CDR3 covers 11 residues. With 10 bases removed from V and 10 bases from J, the gap between germline ends came to 16 bases. Germline V lookup: CDR1 SNHLY, CDR2 FYNNEI. For the CDR3, the DNA is TGTGCCACCCATTCAGTCACCAGAGCTTTCTTT. Protein: CATHSVTRAFF.

The V call is TRBV4-1, the J call TRBJ2-3, with 10 bases lining up with TRBD2. The CDR3 contains 16 residues. Germline CDR1 and CDR2: MGHRA and YSYEKL. With 1 base clipped from V and 5 bases from J, the junction kept 6 bases outside the gene matches. The CDR3 region has the DNA TGCGCCAGCAGCCAAGGAGTAGCGGGGGGTGAAGATACGCAGTATTTT. This codes for CASSQGVAGGEDTQYF.

The V call is TRBV5-6, the J call TRBJ1-1; perhaps TRBD1 as D (5 bases). Germline values: CDR1 SGHDT, CDR2 YYEEEE. V lost 5 bases, J lost 0 bases, and 14 bases lay in between. The CDR3 sequence is 15 residues long. The CDR3 DNA is TGTGCCAGCAGGGCAGGGAAGGGGCTGAACACTGAAGCTTTCTTT. This translates into CASRAGKGLNTEAFF.

The gene calls are TRBV6-6 and TRBJ2-7; TRBD1 aligns across 7 bases. This CDR3 contains 14 residues. Unmatched junction bases numbered 8, after V lost 2 bases and J lost 7 bases. Germline CDR1 is MNHNY and CDR2 is SVGAGI (reference sequence). Written as DNA, the CDR3 is TGTGCCAGCAGTTACACAGGGGACACAGGGGAGCAGTACTTC. Its protein product is CASSYTGDTGEQYF.

The V call is TRBV5-8, the J call TRBJ1-2; D possibly corresponds to TRBD1 (5 bases). The CDR3 contains 11 residues. Germline CDR1 and CDR2: SGHTS and YDEGEE. Trimming removed 5 bases from V and 6 bases from J, with 8 bases in between. The CDR3 nucleotides read TGTGCCAGCAGAGGGGAGGATGGCTACACCTTC. Protein product: CASRGEDGYTF.

The chain links TRBV4-3 to TRBJ2-5, with 11 nucleotides matching TRBD2. J gave up 3 bases and V 3 bases, and 6 bases lay outside the gene matches. Germline CDR1 LGHNA, CDR2 YSLEER. CDR3 size: 16 residues. The CDR3 loop reads CASSQRGLAAEETQYF. The CDR3 coding sequence is TGCGCCAGCAGCCAGAGGGGACTAGCGGCGGAAGAGACCCAGTACTTC.

The rearrangement uses TRBV4-3 and TRBJ1-6, with 7 nucleotides matching TRBD1. Germline loops: CDR1 LGHNA, CDR2 YSLEER. CDR3 length equals 14 residues. V was pared by 4 bases and J by 6 bases, with 3 bases of the junction left unmatched. CDR3 DNA sequence: TGCGCCAGCAGCCTGGGGACAGTTAATTCACCCCTCCACTTT. Protein: CASSLGTVNSPLHF.

This clone has only one observation. The V and J genes are TRBV6-1 and TRBJ2-7; D is perhaps TRBD1 (6 bases). The V end was cut by 10 bases, the J end by 6 bases, with 16 bases between. This CDR3 region has 12 residues. Germline assignment: CDR1 MNHNS and CDR2 SASEGT. The CDR3 is CAINRDVGEQYF. Written as DNA, the CDR3 is TGTGCCATAAACAGGGATGTCGGCGAGCAGTACTTC.

The sample holds one count of this clone. The chain recombines TRBV5-1 with TRBJ1-1; D is uncertain. The CDR3 loop spans 12 amino acids. Looked up from germline, CDR1 is SGHRS and CDR2 is YFSETQ. With 0 bases removed from V and 5 bases from J, the gap between germline ends came to 5 bases. Here the CDR3 reads CASSLGDTEAFF. The DNA for the CDR3 is TGCGCCAGCAGCTTGGGAGATACTGAAGCTTTCTTT.

The genes are TRBV5-4 and TRBJ1-2, with 7 bases that match TRBD1. The CDR3 extends over 12 amino acids. V gave up 8 bases and J gave up 6 bases; unmatched junction bases: 7. Per the germline V gene, CDR1 is SGHNT and CDR2 is YYREEE (reference sequence). CDR3 sequence reads: CASTEGADGYTF. The CDR3 DNA is TGTGCCAGTACTGAGGGGGCGGATGGCTACACCTTC.